What follows are 10 T cell receptor beta chains derived from one specimen sequenced in a study of human T cells and chemical hapten exposure. The time point was: pre-sensitization, week 0. Described treatment: therapeutic diphenylcyclopropenone sensitization with weekly scalp DPC. From the RACE reads, TCRdb called clonotypes with MiXCR, one entry per CDR3 protein. Seen here are fewer than 70,000 distinct CDR3 sequences, approximately 6.7% observed once, and the top ten hold about 1.5%. The specimen was whole blood, collected in connection with sensitization to the hapten diphenylcyclopropenone (DPC). All receptors derive from a woman between 25 and 40 years old with alopecia areata. Some clones in this sample may be carry-over from other donors' samples.

This clonotype was seen at least ten times. The rearrangement links TRBV2 to TRBJ1-5, with D possibly TRBD1 on 6 matching bases. V dropped 4 bases and J dropped 3 bases, with 13 bases sitting between them. Germline CDR1 is SNHLY and CDR2 is FYNNEI. The CDR3 is 15 residues long. CDR3 DNA: TGTGCCAGCAGTGCGGCGACAGGCTTCAATCAGCCCCAGCATTTT. It encodes CASSAATGFNQPQHF.

This clonotype has at least ten counts. The gene calls are TRBV20-1 and TRBJ2-1, with 12 bases aligning to TRBD2. CDR1 is DFQATT and CDR2 is SNEGSKA in the germline V gene (reference sequence). The CDR3 covers 13 residues. The V gene end was trimmed by 6 bases and the J gene end by 12 bases; junction bases not matched to a gene: 9. CDR3 bases: TGCAGTGCCCGAACTAGCGGGGGGCGGGGGCAGTTCTTC. Protein: CSARTSGGRGQFF.

This clonotype was picked up many times. This chain links TRBV29-1 with TRBJ1-1; 8 nucleotides align to TRBD1. There are 14 residues in the CDR3. Unmatched junction bases numbered 9, after V lost 7 bases and J lost 2 bases. Germline loops: CDR1 SQVTM, CDR2 ANQGSEA. DNA for the CDR3: TGCAGCGCTCCTAGACAGGGGCGAAACACTGAAGCTTTCTTT. Amino acids: CSAPRQGRNTEAFF.

At least ten counts were recorded for this clonotype. The chain carries TRBV5-1 and TRBJ2-3, with D possibly being TRBD1 (6 bases). This CDR3 is built from 13 residues. Trimming took 5 bases from V and 6 from J, leaving 13 bases between them. Germline CDR1 SGHRS, CDR2 YFSETQ. The CDR3 loop reads CASRPSQGDTQYF. The DNA for the CDR3 is TGCGCCAGCAGGCCCAGCCAGGGGGATACGCAGTATTTT.

This clonotype was found many times. CDR3 in amino acids: CSASSGAWTGMDTEAFF. CDR3 DNA: TGCAGCGCTAGCTCGGGGGCCTGGACAGGGATGGACACTGAAGCTTTCTTT. The gene calls are TRBV29-1 and TRBJ1-1; 8 bases match TRBD1. Germline assignment: CDR1 SQVTM and CDR2 ANQGSEA. This CDR3 contains 17 residues. V shed 7 bases and J 3 bases; nucleotides not matched to a gene: 19.

A remark on this clonotype: A much larger clone sits a single nucleotide away, making a read error possible. V and J are TRBV3-1 and TRBJ2-3; D ambiguous. CDR3 length: 13 amino acids. CDR1 is LGHDT and CDR2 is YNNKEL in the germline V gene (reference sequence). V lost 0 bases and J lost 4, with 5 bases in between. For the CDR3, the DNA is TGTGCCAGCAGCCAAGACTGTGCAGATACGCAGTATTTT. Encoded protein: CASSQDCADTQYF.

This clonotype has ten or more counts. The chain joins TRBV11-2 to TRBJ1-4, with no clear D. Germline-derived CDR1 and CDR2 are SGHAT and FQNNGV. The CDR3 sequence is 16 residues long. Trimming pared 2 bases from V and 0 bases from J, leaving 10 bases between. CDR3 loop: CASSLLARATNEKLFF. The CDR3 coding sequence is TGTGCCAGCAGCTTATTAGCTCGTGCAACTAATGAAAAACTGTTTTTT.

The chain employs TRBV5-1 and TRBJ1-1; D remains unclear. The CDR3 totals 14 residues. V was shortened by 2 bases and J by 1 base, with 9 bases between the two germline ends. Germline CDR1 SGHRS, CDR2 YFSETQ. The CDR3 DNA reads TGCGCCAGCAGCTTAGGATCCCCGAACACTGAAGCTTTCTTT. This encodes CASSLGSPNTEAFF.

This clonotype was observed a few times. The J gene is TRBJ2-3, the V gene TRBV12-3 or TRBV12-4, with 8 bases matching TRBD2. With 4 bases clipped from V and 1 base from J, the junction kept 7 bases outside the gene matches. This CDR3 is 16 amino acids long. This chain's CDR3 is CASSWGLDLGTDTQYF. CDR3 nucleotide sequence: TGTGCCAGCAGTTGGGGACTAGATCTGGGCACAGATACGCAGTATTTT.

This chain links TRBV5-6 with TRBJ1-1; the D is unclear. CDR3 length: 14 amino acids. V lost 0 bases and J 0 bases, leaving 6 bases between the germline ends. CDR1 and CDR2 from the germline V gene are SGHDT and YYEEEE. CDR3 sequence reads: CASSLGVVNTEAFF. CDR3 coding DNA: TGTGCCAGCAGCTTGGGGGTAGTGAACACTGAAGCTTTCTTT.